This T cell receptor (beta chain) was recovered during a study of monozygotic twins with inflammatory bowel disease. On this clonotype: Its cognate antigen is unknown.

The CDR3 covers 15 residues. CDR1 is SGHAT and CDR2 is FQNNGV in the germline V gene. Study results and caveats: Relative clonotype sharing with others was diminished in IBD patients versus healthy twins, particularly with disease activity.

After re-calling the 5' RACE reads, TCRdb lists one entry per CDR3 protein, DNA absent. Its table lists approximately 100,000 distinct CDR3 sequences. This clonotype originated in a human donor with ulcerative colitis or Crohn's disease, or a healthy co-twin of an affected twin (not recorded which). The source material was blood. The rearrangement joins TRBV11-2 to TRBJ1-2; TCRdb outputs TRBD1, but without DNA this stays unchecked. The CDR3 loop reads CASSLVQGAGYGYTF. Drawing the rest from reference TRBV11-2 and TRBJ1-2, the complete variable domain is EAGVAQSPRYKIIEKRQSVAFWCNPISGHATLYWYQQILGQGPKLLIQFQNNGVVDDSQLPKDRFSAERLKGVDSTLKIQPAKLEDSAVYLCASSLVQGAGYGYTFGSGTRLTVV.